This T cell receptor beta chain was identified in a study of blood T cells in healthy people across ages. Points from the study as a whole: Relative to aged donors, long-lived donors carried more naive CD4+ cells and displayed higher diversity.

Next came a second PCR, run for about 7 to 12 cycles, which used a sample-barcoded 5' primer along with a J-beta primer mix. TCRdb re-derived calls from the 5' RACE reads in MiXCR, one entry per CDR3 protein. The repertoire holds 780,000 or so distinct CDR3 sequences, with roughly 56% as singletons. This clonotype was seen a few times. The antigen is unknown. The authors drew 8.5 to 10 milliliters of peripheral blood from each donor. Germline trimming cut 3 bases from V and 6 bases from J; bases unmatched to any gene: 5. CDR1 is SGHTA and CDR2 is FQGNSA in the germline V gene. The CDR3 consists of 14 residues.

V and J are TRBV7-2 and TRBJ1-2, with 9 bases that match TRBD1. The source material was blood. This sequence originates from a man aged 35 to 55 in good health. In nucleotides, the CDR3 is TGTGCCAGCAGCTTGGACAGGGGAGGGAATGGCTACACCTTC. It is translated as CASSLDRGGNGYTF.